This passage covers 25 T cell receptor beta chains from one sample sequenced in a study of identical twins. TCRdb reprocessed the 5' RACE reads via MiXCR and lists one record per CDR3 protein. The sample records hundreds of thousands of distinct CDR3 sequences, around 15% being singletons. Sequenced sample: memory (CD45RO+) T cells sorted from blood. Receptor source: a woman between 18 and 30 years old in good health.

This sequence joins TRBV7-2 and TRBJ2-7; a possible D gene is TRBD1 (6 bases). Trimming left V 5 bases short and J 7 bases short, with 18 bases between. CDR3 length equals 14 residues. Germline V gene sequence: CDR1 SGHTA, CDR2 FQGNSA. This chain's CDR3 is CASSLGGSTMEQYF. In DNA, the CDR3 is TGTGCCAGCAGCCTAGGGGGATCTACAATGGAGCAGTACTTC. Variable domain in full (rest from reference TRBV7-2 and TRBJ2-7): GAGVSQSPSNKVTEKGKDVELRCDPISGHTALYWYRQSLGQGLEFLIYFQGNSAPDKSGLPSDRFSAERTGGSVSTLTIQRTQQEDSAVYLCASSLGGSTMEQYFGPGTRLTVT.

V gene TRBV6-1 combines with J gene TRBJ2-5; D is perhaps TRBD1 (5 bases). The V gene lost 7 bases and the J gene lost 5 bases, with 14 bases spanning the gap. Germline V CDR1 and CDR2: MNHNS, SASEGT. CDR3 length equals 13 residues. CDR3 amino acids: CASTLGWGETQYF. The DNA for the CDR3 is TGTGCCAGCACCCTAGGGTGGGGCGAGACCCAGTACTTC.

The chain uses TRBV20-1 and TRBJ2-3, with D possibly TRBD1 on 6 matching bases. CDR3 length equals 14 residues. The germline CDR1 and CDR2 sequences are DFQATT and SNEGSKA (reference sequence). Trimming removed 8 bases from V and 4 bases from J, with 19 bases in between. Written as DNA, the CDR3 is TGCAGTCCCCTCAGTCCACAGGGCGCAGATACGCAGTATTTT. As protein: CSPLSPQGADTQYF.

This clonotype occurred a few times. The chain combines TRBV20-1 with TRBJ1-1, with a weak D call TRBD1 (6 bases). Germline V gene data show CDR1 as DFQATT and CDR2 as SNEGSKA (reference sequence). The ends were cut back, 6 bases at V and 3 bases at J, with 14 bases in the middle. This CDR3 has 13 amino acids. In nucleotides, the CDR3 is TGCAGTGCGCAAACAGGGTTGGACACTGAAGCTTTCTTT. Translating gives CSAQTGLDTEAFF.

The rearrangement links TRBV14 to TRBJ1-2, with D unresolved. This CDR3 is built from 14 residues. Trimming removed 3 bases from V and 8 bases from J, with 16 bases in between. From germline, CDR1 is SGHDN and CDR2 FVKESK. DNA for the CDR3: TGTGCCAGCAGCCAGGGGTCCGCCGGTGGAGGCTACACCTTC. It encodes CASSQGSAGGGYTF.

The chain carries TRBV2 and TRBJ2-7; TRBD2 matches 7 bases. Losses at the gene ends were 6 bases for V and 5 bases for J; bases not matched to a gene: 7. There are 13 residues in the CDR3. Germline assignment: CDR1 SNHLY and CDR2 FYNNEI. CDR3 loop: CASSGGLGNEQYF. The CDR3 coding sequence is TGTGCCAGCAGCGGGGGGTTGGGAAACGAGCAGTACTTC.

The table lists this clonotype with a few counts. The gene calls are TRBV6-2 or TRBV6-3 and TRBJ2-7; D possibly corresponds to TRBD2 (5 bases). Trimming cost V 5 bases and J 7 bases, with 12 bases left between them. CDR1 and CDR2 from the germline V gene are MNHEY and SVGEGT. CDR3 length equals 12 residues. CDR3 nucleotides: TGTGCCAGCAGTCCAATACTAGAAGAGCAGTACTTC. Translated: CASSPILEEQYF.

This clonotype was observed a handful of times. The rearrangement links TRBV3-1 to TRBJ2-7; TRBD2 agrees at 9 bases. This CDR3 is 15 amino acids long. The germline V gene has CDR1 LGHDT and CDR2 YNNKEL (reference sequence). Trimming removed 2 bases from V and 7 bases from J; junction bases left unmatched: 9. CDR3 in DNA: TGTGCCAGCAGCCAACAGGCGGGAGGGCCGAGGGAGCAGTACTTC. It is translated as CASSQQAGGPREQYF.

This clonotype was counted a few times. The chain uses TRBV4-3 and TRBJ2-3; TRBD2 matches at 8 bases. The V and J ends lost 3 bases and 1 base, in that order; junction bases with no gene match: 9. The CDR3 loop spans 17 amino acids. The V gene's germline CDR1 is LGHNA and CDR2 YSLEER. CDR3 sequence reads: CASSHEVGAGGTDTQYF. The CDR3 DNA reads TGCGCCAGCAGCCATGAGGTGGGAGCGGGGGGCACAGATACGCAGTATTTT.

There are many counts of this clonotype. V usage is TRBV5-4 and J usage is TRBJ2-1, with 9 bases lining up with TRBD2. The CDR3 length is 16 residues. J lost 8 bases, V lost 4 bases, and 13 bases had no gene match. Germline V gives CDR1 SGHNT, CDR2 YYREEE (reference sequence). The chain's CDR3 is CASSLGIAGVYDEQFF. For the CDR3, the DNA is TGTGCCAGCAGCCTAGGTATAGCGGGAGTTTACGATGAGCAGTTCTTC. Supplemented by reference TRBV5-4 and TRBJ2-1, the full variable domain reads ETGVTQSPTHLIKTRGQQVTLRCSSQSGHNTVSWYQQALGQGPQFIFQYYREEENGRGNFPPRFSGLQFPNYSSELNVNALELDDSALYLCASSLGIAGVYDEQFFGPGTRLTVL.

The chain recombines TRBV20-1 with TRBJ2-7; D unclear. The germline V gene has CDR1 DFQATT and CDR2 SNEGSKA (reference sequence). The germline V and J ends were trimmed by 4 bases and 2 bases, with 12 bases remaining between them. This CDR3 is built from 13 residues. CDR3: CSAKSASAYEQYF. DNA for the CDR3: TGCAGTGCTAAGTCAGCATCCGCCTACGAGCAGTACTTC.

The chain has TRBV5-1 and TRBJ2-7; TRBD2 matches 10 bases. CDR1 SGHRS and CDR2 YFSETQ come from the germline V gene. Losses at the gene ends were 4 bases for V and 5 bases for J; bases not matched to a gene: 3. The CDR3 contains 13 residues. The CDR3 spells CASSPSGGDEQYF. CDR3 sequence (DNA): TGCGCCAGCAGCCCTAGCGGGGGCGACGAGCAGTACTTC.

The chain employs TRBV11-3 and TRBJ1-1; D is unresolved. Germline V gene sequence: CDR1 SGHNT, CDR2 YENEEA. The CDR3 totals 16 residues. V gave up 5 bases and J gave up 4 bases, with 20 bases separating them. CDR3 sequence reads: CASSHRRPSQGTEAFF. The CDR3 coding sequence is TGTGCCAGCAGCCACCGCCGGCCGTCCCAAGGCACTGAAGCTTTCTTT.

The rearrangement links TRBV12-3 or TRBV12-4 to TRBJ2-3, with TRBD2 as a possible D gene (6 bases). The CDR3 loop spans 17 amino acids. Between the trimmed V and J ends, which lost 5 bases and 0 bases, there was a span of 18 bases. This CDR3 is CASSPPRAGPSTDTQYF. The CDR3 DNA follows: TGTGCCAGCAGTCCCCCTCGGGCGGGACCTAGCACAGATACGCAGTATTTT.

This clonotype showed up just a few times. CDR3 sequence (DNA): TGCGCCAGCAGCTCCGGACTAGCGGGAGGGGGGAATGAGCAGTTCTTC. Translated, it gives CASSSGLAGGGNEQFF. V is TRBV5-1 and J is TRBJ2-1; 15 nucleotides agree with TRBD2. Germline V gene lookup returns CDR1 SGHRS and CDR2 YFSETQ. The CDR3 sequence is 16 residues long. With V trimmed by 3 bases and J by 7 bases, 5 bases remained unmatched. The whole variable domain, remainder taken from reference TRBV5-1 and TRBJ2-1, is KAGVTQTPRYLIKTRGQQVTLSCSPISGHRSVSWYQQTPGQGLQFLFEYFSETQRNKGNFPGRFSGRQFSNSRSEMNVSTLELGDSALYLCASSSGLAGGGNEQFFGPGTRLTVL.

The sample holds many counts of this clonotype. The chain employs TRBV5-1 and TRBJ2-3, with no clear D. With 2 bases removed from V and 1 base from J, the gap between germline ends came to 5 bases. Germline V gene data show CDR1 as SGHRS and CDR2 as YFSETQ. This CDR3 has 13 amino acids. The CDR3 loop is CASSFSGTDTQYF. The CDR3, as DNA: TGCGCCAGCAGCTTTTCCGGCACAGATACGCAGTATTTT.

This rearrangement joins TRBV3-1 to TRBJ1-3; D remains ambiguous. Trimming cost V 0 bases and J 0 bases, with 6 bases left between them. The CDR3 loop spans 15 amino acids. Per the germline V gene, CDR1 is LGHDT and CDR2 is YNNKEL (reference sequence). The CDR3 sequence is CASSQDSTSGNTIYF. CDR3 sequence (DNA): TGTGCCAGCAGCCAAGATTCGACCTCTGGAAACACCATATATTTT.

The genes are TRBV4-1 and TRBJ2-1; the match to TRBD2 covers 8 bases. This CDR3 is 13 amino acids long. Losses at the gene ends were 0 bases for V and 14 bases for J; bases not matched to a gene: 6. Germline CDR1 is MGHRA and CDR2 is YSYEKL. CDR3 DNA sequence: TGCGCCAGCAGCCAAGATATAGCGACTAGCGAGTTCTTC. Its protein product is CASSQDIATSEFF.

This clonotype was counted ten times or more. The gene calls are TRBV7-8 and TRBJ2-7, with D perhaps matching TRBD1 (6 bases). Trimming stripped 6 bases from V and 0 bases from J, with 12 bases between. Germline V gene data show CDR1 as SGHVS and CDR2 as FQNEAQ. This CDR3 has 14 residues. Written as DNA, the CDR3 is TGTGCCAGCAGGTGGGGGCTGAGCTCCTACGAGCAGTACTTC. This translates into CASRWGLSSYEQYF.

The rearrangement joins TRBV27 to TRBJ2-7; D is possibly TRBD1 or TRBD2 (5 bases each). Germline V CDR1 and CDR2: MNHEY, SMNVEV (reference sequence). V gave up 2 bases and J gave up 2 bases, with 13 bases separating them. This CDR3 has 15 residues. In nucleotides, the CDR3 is TGTGCCAGCAGTTTAGGAGGACATGAGACCTACGAGCAGTACTTC. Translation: CASSLGGHETYEQYF.

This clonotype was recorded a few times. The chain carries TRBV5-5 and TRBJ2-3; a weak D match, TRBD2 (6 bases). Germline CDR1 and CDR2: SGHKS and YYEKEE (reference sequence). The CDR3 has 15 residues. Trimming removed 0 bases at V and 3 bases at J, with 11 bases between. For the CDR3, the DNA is TGTGCCAGCAGCTTGGGGAGGGGACCGACAGATACGCAGTATTTT. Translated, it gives CASSLGRGPTDTQYF.

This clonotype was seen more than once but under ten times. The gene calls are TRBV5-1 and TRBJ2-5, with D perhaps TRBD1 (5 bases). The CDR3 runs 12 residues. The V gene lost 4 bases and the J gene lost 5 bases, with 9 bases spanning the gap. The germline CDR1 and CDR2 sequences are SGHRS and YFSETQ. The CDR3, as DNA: TGCGCCAGCAGCGTTCAGGGCGAGACCCAGTACTTC. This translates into CASSVQGETQYF.

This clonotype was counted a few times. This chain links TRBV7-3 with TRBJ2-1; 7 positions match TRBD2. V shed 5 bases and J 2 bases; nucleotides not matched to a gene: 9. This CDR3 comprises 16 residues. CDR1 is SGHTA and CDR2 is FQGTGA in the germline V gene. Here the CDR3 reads CASSPVPGLPYNEQFF. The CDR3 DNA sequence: TGTGCCAGCAGCCCCGTGCCGGGACTACCCTACAATGAGCAGTTCTTC.

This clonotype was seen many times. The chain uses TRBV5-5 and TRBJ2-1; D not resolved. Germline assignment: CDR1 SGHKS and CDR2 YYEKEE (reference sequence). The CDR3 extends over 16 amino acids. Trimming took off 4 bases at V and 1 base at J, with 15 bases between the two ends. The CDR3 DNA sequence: TGTGCCAGCAGCAAAACCGGACGGAAATCCTACAATGAGCAGTTCTTC. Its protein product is CASSKTGRKSYNEQFF. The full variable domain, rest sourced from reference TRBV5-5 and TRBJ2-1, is DAGVTQSPTHLIKTRGQQVTLRCSPISGHKSVSWYQQVLGQGPQFIFQYYEKEERGRGNFPDRFSARQFPNYSSELNVNALLLGDSALYLCASSKTGRKSYNEQFFGPGTRLTVL.

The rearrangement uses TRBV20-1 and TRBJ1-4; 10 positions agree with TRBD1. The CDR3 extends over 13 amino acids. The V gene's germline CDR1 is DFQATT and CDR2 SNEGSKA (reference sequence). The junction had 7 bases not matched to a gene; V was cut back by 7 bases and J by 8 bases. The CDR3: CSVPTGGQEKLFF. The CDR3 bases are TGCAGTGTACCGACAGGGGGCCAGGAAAAACTGTTTTTT.